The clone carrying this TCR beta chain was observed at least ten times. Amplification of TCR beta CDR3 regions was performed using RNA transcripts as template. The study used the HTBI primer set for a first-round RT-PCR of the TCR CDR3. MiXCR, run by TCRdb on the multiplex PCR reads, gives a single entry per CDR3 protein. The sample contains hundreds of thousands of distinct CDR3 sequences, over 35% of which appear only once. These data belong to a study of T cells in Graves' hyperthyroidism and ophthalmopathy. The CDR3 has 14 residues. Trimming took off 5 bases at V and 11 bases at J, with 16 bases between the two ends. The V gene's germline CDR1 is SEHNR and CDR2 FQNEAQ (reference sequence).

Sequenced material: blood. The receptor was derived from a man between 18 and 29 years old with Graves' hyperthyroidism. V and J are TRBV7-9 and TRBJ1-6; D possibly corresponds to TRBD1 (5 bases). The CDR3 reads CASSRKDTSAPLHF. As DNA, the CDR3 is TGTGCCAGCAGCCGAAAGGACACCTCTGCACCCCTCCACTTT.